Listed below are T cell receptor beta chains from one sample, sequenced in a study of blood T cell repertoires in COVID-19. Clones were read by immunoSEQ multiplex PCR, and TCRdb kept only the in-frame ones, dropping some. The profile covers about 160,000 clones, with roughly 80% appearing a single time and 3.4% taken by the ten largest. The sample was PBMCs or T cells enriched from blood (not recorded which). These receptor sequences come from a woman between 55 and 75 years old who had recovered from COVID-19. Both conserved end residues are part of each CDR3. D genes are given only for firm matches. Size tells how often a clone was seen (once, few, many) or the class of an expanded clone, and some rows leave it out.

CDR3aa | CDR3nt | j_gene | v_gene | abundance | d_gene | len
CASLNRNTEAFF | TGTGCCAGCCTTAATCGGAACACTGAAGCTTTCTTT | TRBJ1-1 | TRBV6-5 | few | NA | 12
CATSDPRTGGTGELFF | TGTGCCACCAGTGATCCCCGGACAGGGGGGACCGGGGAGCTGTTTTTT | TRBJ2-2 | TRBV24-1 | NA | TRBD1 | 16
CASSVGLGDEQYF | TGTGCCAGCAGCGTAGGTCTCGGGGACGAGCAGTACTTC | TRBJ2-7 | TRBV9 | once | NA | 13
CASSGHGTPNTGELFF | TGTGCCAGCAGCGGACACGGGACACCGAACACCGGGGAGCTGTTTTTT | TRBJ2-2 | TRBV21-1 | NA | NA | 16
CASSLTSGGIGNIQYF | TGTGCCAGCAGCTTGACTAGCGGGGGGATAGGAAACATTCAGTACTTC | TRBJ2-4 | TRBV7-8 | once | TRBD2 | 16
CASSASQGYSNQPQHF | TGTGCCAGCAGCGCTTCCCAGGGGTATAGCAATCAGCCCCAGCATTTT | TRBJ1-5 | TRBV2 | once | NA | 16
CASSLRTGFGDTQYF | TGCGCCAGCAGCTTGAGGACAGGGTTCGGGGATACGCAGTATTTT | TRBJ2-3 | TRBV5-1 | NA | TRBD1 | 15
CASIRLAGGSDEQFF | TGTGCCAGCATTCGACTAGCGGGGGGGTCGGATGAGCAGTTCTTC | TRBJ2-1 | TRBV7-8 | NA | TRBD2 | 15
CASSSTSGGPQETQYF | TGTGCCAGCAGCTCGACTAGCGGGGGGCCGCAAGAGACCCAGTACTTC | TRBJ2-5 | TRBV7-9 | NA | TRBD2 | 16
CASSVAYNEQFF | TGCGCCAGCAGCGTCGCCTACAATGAGCAGTTCTTC | TRBJ2-1 | TRBV5-1 | NA | NA | 12
CASSRSGTGPQETQYF | TGTGCCAGCAGTAGATCCGGGACAGGTCCCCAAGAGACCCAGTACTTC | TRBJ2-5 | TRBV27 | NA | TRBD1 | 16
CASSKLAGEETQYF | TGTGCCAGCAGTAAACTAGCGGGTGAAGAGACCCAGTACTTC | TRBJ2-5 | TRBV2 | NA | TRBD2 | 14
CASASTSVETQYF | TGTGCCAGTGCTTCAACTAGCGTGGAGACCCAGTACTTC | TRBJ2-5 | TRBV19 | NA | TRBD2 | 13
CASSLGGEDTQYF | TGTGCCAGCAGTTTAGGCGGAGAAGATACGCAGTATTTT | TRBJ2-3 | TRBV12-3/TRBV12-4 | few | NA | 13
CASSIPADRGLVCGYTF | TGTGCCAGTAGTATACCGGCAGACAGGGGGCTTGTCTGTGGCTACACCTTC | TRBJ1-2 | TRBV19 | NA | TRBD1 | 17
CASSPRGQGGETQYF | TGTGCCAGCAGCCCCCGGGGACAGGGGGGGGAGACCCAGTACTTC | TRBJ2-5 | TRBV9 | NA | TRBD1 | 15
CASSSTGGANEKLFF | TGTGCCAGTAGTTCTACAGGGGGAGCTAATGAAAAACTGTTTTTT | TRBJ1-4 | TRBV19 | once | TRBD1 | 15
CASSDGTPAGGYTF | TGTGCCAGCAGTGACGGGACACCGGCCGGGGGCTACACCTTC | TRBJ1-2 | TRBV6-4 | NA | NA | 14
CASSPPNRVNYGYTF | TGTGCCAGCTCACCACCGAACAGGGTTAACTATGGCTACACCTTC | TRBJ1-2 | TRBV18 | NA | NA | 15
CASSLQGNTIYF | TGTGCCAGCAGTTTACAGGGAAACACCATATATTTT | TRBJ1-3 | TRBV12-3/TRBV12-4 | few | NA | 12
CASSFYGQASTNEKLFF | TGTGCCAGCAGCTTCTACGGACAGGCCTCAACTAATGAAAAACTGTTTTTT | TRBJ1-4 | TRBV5-6 | NA | TRBD1 | 17
CASSADRGEGNTEAFF | TGCGCCAGCAGCGCCGACAGGGGCGAAGGGAACACTGAAGCTTTCTTT | TRBJ1-1 | TRBV5-1 | NA | TRBD1 | 16
CASFTGGTHYGYTF | TGTGCCAGCTTTACAGGGGGCACGCACTATGGCTACACCTTC | TRBJ1-2 | TRBV6-5 | few | TRBD1 | 14
CASSVAAGSYEQYF | TGTGCCAGCAGCGTAGCTGCAGGTTCATACGAGCAGTACTTC | TRBJ2-7 | TRBV9 | NA | NA | 14
CASSEQGRINEKLFF | TGCGCCAGCAGTGAGCAGGGAAGGATTAATGAAAAACTGTTTTTT | TRBJ1-4 | TRBV10-2 | NA | NA | 15
CASSQGQVSPYNEQFF | TGTGCCAGCAGCCAAGGCCAGGTGTCCCCCTACAATGAGCAGTTCTTC | TRBJ2-1 | TRBV3-1/TRBV3-2 | NA | NA | 16
CASSPKGLTHQPQHF | TGTGCCAGCAGCCCTAAGGGACTTACTCATCAGCCCCAGCATTTT | TRBJ1-5 | TRBV7-9 | NA | NA | 15
CASSHDRLGRQTQYF | TGCGCCAGCAGCCATGATAGACTAGGGCGACAGACCCAGTACTTC | TRBJ2-5 | TRBV4-1 | NA | NA | 15
CASSLGRGNYGYTF | TGTGCCAGCAGCTTAGGGAGAGGGAACTATGGCTACACCTTC | TRBJ1-2 | TRBV5-4 | few | NA | 14
CASSIREGGYTF | TGTGCCAGTAGTATCCGAGAGGGTGGCTACACCTTC | TRBJ1-2 | TRBV19 | NA | NA | 12
CASSRQGDTEAFF | TGTGCCAGCAGCAGACAGGGGGACACTGAAGCTTTCTTT | TRBJ1-1 | TRBV7-9 | NA | TRBD1 | 13
CAWTPGKGRLYGYTF | TGTGCCTGGACCCCGGGCAAGGGGCGCCTCTATGGCTACACCTTC | TRBJ1-2 | TRBV30 | NA | NA | 15
CATSRVEILSNSPLHF | TGTGCCACCAGCAGAGTCGAAATATTGAGTAATTCACCCCTCCACTTT | TRBJ1-6 | TRBV15 | NA | NA | 16
CASSQDQGFRRDTQYF | TGTGCCAGCAGCCAAGACCAGGGGTTCCGGAGGGATACGCAGTATTTT | TRBJ2-3 | TRBV14 | once | NA | 16
CASSLARTGGSYEQYF | TGTGCCAGCAGTTTAGCTAGAACCGGGGGGTCCTACGAGCAGTACTTC | TRBJ2-7 | TRBV27 | NA | TRBD2 | 16
CASSLAGGAWGYTF | TGTGCCAGCAGCTTAGCGGGGGGTGCATGGGGCTACACCTTC | TRBJ1-2 | TRBV7-6 | NA | NA | 14
CASTKGEGEGNIQYF | TGTGCCAGCACCAAAGGAGAGGGTGAGGGAAACATTCAGTACTTC | TRBJ2-4 | TRBV4-2 | once | NA | 15
CASSSPDRGYNEQFF | TGTGCCAGCAGCTCTCCGGACAGGGGGTACAATGAGCAGTTCTTC | TRBJ2-1 | TRBV7-3 | NA | TRBD1 | 15
CASSLWTHYEQYF | TGTGCCAGCAGCTTGTGGACACACTACGAGCAGTACTTC | TRBJ2-7 | TRBV7-9 | NA | NA | 13
CASSQHGLVYEQYF | TGCGCCAGCAGCCAACACGGACTAGTGTACGAGCAGTACTTC | TRBJ2-7 | TRBV5-1 | NA | TRBD2 | 14
CASSLDTGGAVPNEKLFF | TGCGCCAGCAGCTTGGATACAGGGGGCGCGGTCCCCAATGAAAAACTGTTTTTT | TRBJ1-4 | TRBV5-1 | NA | TRBD1 | 18
CASSVGLAGGPATDTQYF | TGTGCCAGCAGCGTAGGCTTAGCGGGGGGGCCCGCAACAGATACGCAGTATTTT | TRBJ2-3 | TRBV9 | NA | TRBD2 | 18
CASSFWAGTGGSPLHF | TGTGCCAGCAGCTTTTGGGCCGGGACAGGGGGTTCACCCCTCCACTTT | TRBJ1-6 | TRBV11-2 | NA | TRBD1 | 16
CASSFYAGGHATQYF | TGTGCCAGCAGCTTTTACGCGGGGGGGCACGCCACGCAGTATTTT | TRBJ2-3 | TRBV7-9 | NA | TRBD2 | 15
CASSVGGGYTYEQYF | TGTGCCAGCAGCGTAGGCGGGGGATATACCTACGAGCAGTACTTC | TRBJ2-7 | TRBV9 | NA | TRBD2 | 15
CASSLRGPGEKLFF | TGTGCCAGCAGCCTGCGGGGCCCGGGTGAAAAACTGTTTTTT | TRBJ1-4 | TRBV3-1/TRBV3-2 | NA | NA | 14
CASSELEQYF | TGTGCCAGCAGTGAGCTAGAGCAGTACTTC | TRBJ2-7 | TRBV2 | NA | NA | 10
CASSVTDREWPEAFF | TGCGCCAGCAGCGTAACGGACAGGGAATGGCCTGAAGCTTTCTTT | TRBJ1-1 | TRBV5-1 | NA | TRBD1 | 15
CASSIGAGYTF | TGTGCCAGTAGTATAGGGGCCGGCTACACCTTC | TRBJ1-2 | TRBV19 | NA | NA | 11
CASSFQQGSGKTEAFF | TGTGCCAGCAGTTTCCAACAGGGGTCCGGGAAGACTGAAGCTTTCTTT | TRBJ1-1 | TRBV27 | NA | TRBD1 | 16
CASSKDRGINNSPLHF | TGTGCCAGCAGTAAGGACAGGGGGATAAATAATTCACCCCTCCACTTT | TRBJ1-6 | TRBV2 | NA | TRBD1 | 16
CSVVGEEQFF | TGCAGCGTTGTTGGGGAGGAGCAGTTCTTC | TRBJ2-1 | TRBV29-1 | NA | NA | 10